The rows below give T cell receptor beta chains drawn from one sample of a study of T cell repertoires in cytomegalovirus infection. TCRdb recomputed calls from the reads with MiXCR, one row per CDR3 protein. The sample holds around 740,000 distinct CDR3 sequences, approximately 34% seen once. Specimen: PBMCs. The receptor set was obtained from a human donor in good health (CMV status not recorded). Some clones in this sample may be carry-over from other donors' samples. The CDR3 runs from the conserved cysteine through the conserved F or W. The D gene is left open where the match is weak. The listing skips clone size in some rows; elsewhere it reads once, few, many or a size class.

clone size	V gene	D gene	J gene	CDR3 DNA	CDR3 protein
-	TRBV2	TRBD1	TRBJ2-1	TGTGCCAGCATGACAGGGGGGGGCAATGAGCAGTTCTTC	CASMTGGGNEQFF
few	TRBV24-1	-	TRBJ1-5	TGTGCCACCAGTCGGGGAGTCGATCAGCCCCAGCATTTT	CATSRGVDQPQHF
-	TRBV11-2	-	TRBJ2-5	TGTGCCAGCAGCCAAGGGGCGGGATTTCAAGTGACCCAGTACTTC	CASSQGAGFQVTQYF
-	TRBV7-9	-	TRBJ2-2	TGTGCCAGTGGTCGGGCAGGGACGGCGAACACCGGGGAGCTGTTTTTT	CASGRAGTANTGELFF
-	TRBV5-1	-	TRBJ2-2	TGCGCCAGCAGCCCCCAGCCCGGGGCGCACACCGGGGAGCTGTTTTTT	CASSPQPGAHTGELFF
-	TRBV28	TRBD2	TRBJ2-7	TGTGCCAGCAGTTTATGGGGACTAGCTTACCGGGAGCAGTACTTC	CASSLWGLAYREQYF
-	TRBV11-2	-	TRBJ1-3	TGTGCCAGCAGCTTATACGAACGGCGCTCTGGAAACACCATATATTTT	CASSLYERRSGNTIYF
many	TRBV10-3	-	TRBJ2-5	TGTGCCATCAGTGATGGTGTTTCGGAGACCCAGTACTTC	CAISDGVSETQYF
-	TRBV5-1	TRBD1	TRBJ2-1	TGCGCCAGCAGCTTGGGGCGGACAGGGGACCTCAATGAGCAGTTCTTC	CASSLGRTGDLNEQFF
few	TRBV7-8	-	TRBJ2-1	TGTGCCAGCATGCCGGGATGGAGCTCCTACAATGAGCAGTTCTTC	CASMPGWSSYNEQFF
-	TRBV11-1	TRBD2	TRBJ2-3	TGTGCCAGCAGCTTATGGGAGGGGAGAACAGATACGCAGTATTTT	CASSLWEGRTDTQYF
once	TRBV25-1	-	TRBJ1-5	TGTGCCACAGCCCCTTATGAGGTTAATCAGCCCCAGCATTTT	CATAPYEVNQPQHF
-	TRBV7-6	-	TRBJ1-1	TGTGCCAGCAGCATAGGGGGGACCCGATTCCCTTTCTTT	CASSIGGTRFPFF
many	TRBV7-9	-	TRBJ2-5	TGTGCCAGCAGCTCCATGGAGACCCAGTACTTC	CASSSMETQYF
-	TRBV4-1	TRBD1	TRBJ1-3	TGCGCCAGCAGCCCGTTACCGGGACAGGGGGCTGGAAACACCATATATTTT	CASSPLPGQGAGNTIYF
-	TRBV29-1	-	TRBJ2-5	TGCAGCGTCGACAGTAGCCAAGAGACCCAGTACTTC	CSVDSSQETQYF
-	TRBV5-1	TRBD1	TRBJ2-7	TGCGCCAGCAGCTTGGGTGGGACAGGGGGCCACGAGCAGTACTTC	CASSLGGTGGHEQYF
-	TRBV7-3	-	TRBJ2-3	TGTGCCAGCAGCTTAACGTTGGTCTATACTCCGTATTTT	CASSLTLVYTPYF
few	TRBV19	-	TRBJ2-2	TGTGCCAGTAGGAAGAGGGGGGCGGATCCGAACACCGGGGAGCTGTTTTTT	CASRKRGADPNTGELFF
-	TRBV20-1	TRBD1	TRBJ1-2	TGCAGTGCTCTGACCGGACAGGGCGGCTATGGCTACACCTTC	CSALTGQGGYGYTF
-	TRBV12-3/TRBV12-4	TRBD1	TRBJ2-7	TGTGCCAGCAGTCTCCGGGACAGGGCCCACGAGCAGTACTTC	CASSLRDRAHEQYF
-	TRBV12-3/TRBV12-4	-	TRBJ2-2	TGTGCCAGCAGTTTGGTGGATTACGGGGAGCTGTTTTTT	CASSLVDYGELFF
few	TRBV4-1	-	TRBJ1-2	TGCGCCAGCAGCCAAGAAATCATGGACACGACGGGCTACACCTTC	CASSQEIMDTTGYTF
-	TRBV19	TRBD1	TRBJ1-2	TGTGCCAGTAGTATCATCCTGGGACAGGGGAACTATGGCTACACCTTC	CASSIILGQGNYGYTF
few	TRBV19	-	TRBJ2-3	TGTGCCAGTAGTATAGAGGGAGGCCTCAAGAATACGCAGTATTTT	CASSIEGGLKNTQYF
few	TRBV28	-	TRBJ1-5	TGTGCCAGCCGAGTTTTTAATGGCAATCAGCCCCAGCATTTT	CASRVFNGNQPQHF
-	TRBV25-1	-	TRBJ2-5	TGTGCCAGCAGTGATACGCTACGGGAGACCCAGTACTTC	CASSDTLRETQYF
few	TRBV12-3/TRBV12-4	-	TRBJ1-2	TGTGCCAGCAGCCCCCGGCTCAGTGTCTATGGCTACACCTTC	CASSPRLSVYGYTF
few	TRBV4-2	-	TRBJ1-5	TGTGCCAGCAGCCGAGGGACCAACAATCAGCCCCAGCATTTT	CASSRGTNNQPQHF
once	TRBV7-3	TRBD2	TRBJ2-2	TGTGCCAGCAGCTTAATTGCGGGGGGGAACACCGGGGAGCTGTTTTTT	CASSLIAGGNTGELFF
-	TRBV27	TRBD2	TRBJ2-5	TGTGCCAGCAGTTCTTCCGGGACTAGTCGAGAGACCCAGTACTTC	CASSSSGTSRETQYF
-	TRBV5-1	TRBD2	TRBJ2-3	TGCGCCAGCAGCTTGGTGGCTAGCGGGGGCGATACGCAGTATTTT	CASSLVASGGDTQYF
-	TRBV6-1	-	TRBJ1-2	TGTGCCAGCAGTGAACAAAGGACAGTTAATAACTATGGCTACACCTTC	CASSEQRTVNNYGYTF
-	TRBV20-1	-	TRBJ1-1	TGCAGTGCTAGAGATCTGATAGGCAGGTCTGAAGCTTTCTTT	CSARDLIGRSEAFF
many	TRBV7-6	-	TRBJ2-1	TGTGCCAGCAGCTTGGTTTACTCCTACAATGAGCAGTTCTTC	CASSLVYSYNEQFF
few	TRBV19	-	TRBJ1-1	TGTGCCAGTAGACCACTGGACGACCACACTGAAGCTTTCTTT	CASRPLDDHTEAFF
-	TRBV15	-	TRBJ1-1	TGTGCCACCAGCAGAGATGGACAGCGTATGAACACTGAAGCTTTCTTT	CATSRDGQRMNTEAFF
few	TRBV19	-	TRBJ1-1	TGTGCCAGCGGGGGCGAATGGGCTGAAGCTTTCTTT	CASGGEWAEAFF
-	TRBV12-3/TRBV12-4	-	TRBJ2-2	TGTGCCAGCAGTTATATGAACACCGGGGAGCTGTTTTTT	CASSYMNTGELFF
-	TRBV7-4	-	TRBJ2-5	TGTGCCAGCAGCCTCCGACGGGGACCGACCCAAGAGACCCAGTACTTC	CASSLRRGPTQETQYF
few	TRBV29-1	TRBD1	TRBJ2-7	TGCAGCGTTGAGAGGAGTGACAGGGGGGACTACGAGCAGTACTTC	CSVERSDRGDYEQYF
-	TRBV7-9	-	TRBJ1-5	TGTGACAGCAGCCTTGTCGGGTCTAGCAATCAGCCCCAGCATTTT	CDSSLVGSSNQPQHF
-	TRBV20-1	-	TRBJ2-3	TGCAGTGCCCCTAAGGGTTGGACAGATACGCAGTATTTT	CSAPKGWTDTQYF
-	TRBV5-8	-	TRBJ1-4	TGTGCCAGCAGCTTCGGGACGAAAGGGTTACGCGAAAAACTGTTTTTT	CASSFGTKGLREKLFF
-	TRBV2	-	TRBJ1-3	TGTGCCAGCAGGGTCAGAGAGCGCTCTGGAAACACCATATATTTT	CASRVRERSGNTIYF
few	TRBV6-6	-	TRBJ2-1	TGTGCCAGCAGTTACTCGGTCCGGGCCAATGAGCAGTTCTTC	CASSYSVRANEQFF
many	TRBV7-2	-	TRBJ1-1	TGTGCCAGCAGCTACCGGACGGCGAACACTGAAGCTTTCTTT	CASSYRTANTEAFF
-	TRBV7-9	TRBD1	TRBJ1-3	TGTGCCAGCAGCTCGGGGACAGGAGCCCGATATTCTGGAAACACCATATATTTT	CASSSGTGARYSGNTIYF
-	TRBV19	TRBD1	TRBJ1-2	TGTGCCAGTAGTACCGACGGGACAGGGGGTGGCTACACCTTC	CASSTDGTGGGYTF
-	TRBV5-1	TRBD1	TRBJ1-1	TGCGCCAGCAGCTCAGGGGGAACCGCCACTGAAGCTTTCTTT	CASSSGGTATEAFF
-	TRBV7-4	-	TRBJ2-2	TGTGCCAGCAGCTTAGAAGGGCCTCACACCGGGGAGCTGTTTTTT	CASSLEGPHTGELFF
-	TRBV28	-	TRBJ2-1	TGTGCCAGCAGTTTTCTCGGGGTAAGGAATGAGCAGTTCTTC	CASSFLGVRNEQFF
many	TRBV7-2	TRBD2	TRBJ2-7	TGTGCCAGCAGCTTAACGGGTAGCGGGGTCGAGCAGTACTTC	CASSLTGSGVEQYF